This T cell receptor beta chain is from a study of CD8 T cells in Susac syndrome. In the study overall: Among the Susac syndrome patients who underwent sequencing, about 6 had clinically active disease, while eight of them were in remission.

Study-wide findings and caveats: As the study acknowledged, the number of individuals in its TCR sequencing and HLA analysis was relatively small.

For this clonotype: What it binds is unknown.

Reverse transcription of roughly 0.5 to 1 ug RNA was carried out with random hexamers. TCR beta CDR3 was amplified by immunoSEQ covering 54 Vbeta and 13 Jbeta. TCRdb ran MiXCR on the immunoSEQ multiplex PCR reads and lists one entry per CDR3 protein. This sample yields about 130,000 distinct CDR3 sequences, of which roughly 94% are seen a single time; about 0.18% belongs to the top ten. The V gene lost 6 bases and the J gene lost 1 base, with 12 bases spanning the gap. Germline V gives CDR1 MNHEY, CDR2 SMNVEV (reference sequence). The CDR3 is 14 amino acids. Susac syndrome patients met recently defined diagnostic criteria for definite or probable disease.

The sample taken for sequencing was CD8+ T cells from PBMCs. V is TRBV27 and J is TRBJ1-1; D is unclear. This receptor was obtained from a human donor with Susac syndrome. The CDR3 DNA sequence: TGTGCCAGCAGCGTCTTACCTTCGAACACTGAAGCTTTCTTT. Its protein is CASSVLPSNTEAFF.